These 32 T cell receptor beta chains were all obtained from the same sample, sequenced in a study of T-cell memory formation after mild COVID-19. A single record per CDR3 protein comes from TCRdb applying MiXCR to the 5' RACE reads. The sample records under 550,000 distinct CDR3 sequences, around a sixth being singletons. The sequenced sample was PBMCs or a T cell subset sorted from them (not recorded which). These receptors came from an adult woman who had mild COVID-19 (a few samples of this study predate the infection). Cell type and time point are not known.

This clonotype was picked up a small number of times. The chain uses TRBV4-2 and TRBJ1-4, with D perhaps matching TRBD1 (6 bases). Per the germline V gene, CDR1 is LGHNA and CDR2 is YNFKEQ. The CDR3 is 15 residues long. V was shortened by 5 bases and J by 2 bases, with 12 bases between the two germline ends. For the CDR3, the DNA is TGTGCCAGCAGCAACAGGGTGAATACTAATGAAAAACTGTTTTTT. Its protein is CASSNRVNTNEKLFF.

V is TRBV7-8 and J is TRBJ2-1; TRBD2 aligns across 8 bases. With 5 bases clipped from V and 2 bases from J, the junction kept 8 bases outside the gene matches. Germline CDR1 is SGHVS and CDR2 is FQNEAQ. The CDR3 runs 16 residues. CDR3 sequence reads: CASSAIAGRTYNEQFF. CDR3 DNA: TGTGCCAGCAGCGCCATAGCGGGAAGAACCTACAATGAGCAGTTCTTC. The complete variable domain, with remaining parts taken from reference TRBV7-8 and TRBJ2-1, reads GAGVSQSPRYKVAKRGQDVALRCDPISGHVSLFWYQQALGQGPEFLTYFQNEAQLDKSGLPSDRFFAERPEGSVSTLKIQRTQQEDSAVYLCASSAIAGRTYNEQFFGPGTRLTVL.

V and J are TRBV30 and TRBJ2-7; D perhaps matches TRBD2 (5 bases). This CDR3 comprises 14 residues. Trimming stripped 2 bases from V and 2 bases from J, with 13 bases between. Germline V lookup: CDR1 GTSNPN, CDR2 SVGIG (reference sequence). The CDR3 spells CAWSYGVGAYEQYF. In DNA form, the CDR3 reads TGTGCCTGGAGTTACGGGGTAGGCGCCTACGAGCAGTACTTC.

The sample holds many counts of this clonotype. The chain has TRBV5-5 and TRBJ2-7, with 14 bases that match TRBD2. This CDR3 has 18 residues. From germline, CDR1 is SGHKS and CDR2 YYEKEE (reference sequence). The ends lost 3 bases at V and 0 bases at J; junction bases unmatched: 8. CDR3 amino acids: CASSWGLAGAHFSYEQYF. CDR3 DNA: TGTGCCAGCAGCTGGGGACTAGCGGGGGCTCATTTCTCCTACGAGCAGTACTTC. The full variable domain, rest sourced from reference TRBV5-5 and TRBJ2-7, is DAGVTQSPTHLIKTRGQQVTLRCSPISGHKSVSWYQQVLGQGPQFIFQYYEKEERGRGNFPDRFSARQFPNYSSELNVNALLLGDSALYLCASSWGLAGAHFSYEQYFGPGTRLTVT.

The chain recombines TRBV20-1 with TRBJ2-3, with D unclear. V lost 1 base and J lost 2, with 22 bases in between. The CDR3 runs to 18 residues. The germline CDR1 and CDR2 sequences are DFQATT and SNEGSKA (reference sequence). For the CDR3, the DNA is TGCAGTGCTAGAGTAGTGGTCGGGTCGGGTGTGGACACAGATACGCAGTATTTT. Its translation: CSARVVVGSGVDTDTQYF.

Only a few counts were recorded for this clonotype. CDR3 nucleotides: TGCAGCGTAATGGGGACAGGGCACACCGGGGAGCTGTTTTTT. Translating it yields CSVMGTGHTGELFF. This sequence joins TRBV29-1 and TRBJ2-2, with 9 bases identical to TRBD1. Germline CDR1 reads SQVTM; CDR2 reads ANQGSEA. With V trimmed by 6 bases and J by 3 bases, 5 bases remained unmatched. The length of the CDR3 is 14 residues.

The chain recombines TRBV12-3 or TRBV12-4 with TRBJ1-1; D uncertain. This CDR3 region has 15 residues. The germline V and J ends were trimmed by 3 bases and 3 bases, with 14 bases remaining between them. In DNA form, the CDR3 reads TGTGCCAGCAGTTTGGACGGCGCGGGGTACACTGAAGCTTTCTTT. Residues: CASSLDGAGYTEAFF.

This chain joins TRBV20-1 and TRBJ2-7; D is undetermined. The ends were cut back, 6 bases at V and 3 bases at J, with 12 bases in the middle. Germline loops: CDR1 DFQATT, CDR2 SNEGSKA (reference sequence). This CDR3 is 12 amino acids long. The CDR3 is CSAPSQFYEQYF. The CDR3 DNA follows: TGCAGTGCGCCGAGCCAGTTCTACGAGCAGTACTTC.

The chain combines TRBV11-2 with TRBJ2-2; TRBD1 matches 7 bases. Germline V CDR1 and CDR2: SGHAT, FQNNGV. There are 15 residues in the CDR3. The junction had 9 bases not matched to a gene; V was cut back by 3 bases and J by 8 bases. For the CDR3, the DNA is TGTGCCAGCAGCTTGCAGGGACAGCTTTATGGGGAGCTGTTTTTT. It is translated as CASSLQGQLYGELFF.

V and J are TRBV28 and TRBJ2-1, with TRBD1 as a possible D gene (6 bases). V lost 6 bases to trimming and J lost 11 bases, with 23 bases between them. The CDR3 has 15 amino acids. Germline V CDR1 and CDR2: MDHEN, SYDVKM. The CDR3 sequence: CASSPGGRARGQQFF. Here the CDR3 DNA reads TGTGCCAGCAGCCCTGGGGGACGGGCCAGGGGACAGCAGTTCTTC.

This clonotype occurred many times. The chain uses TRBV7-3 and TRBJ2-6, with D perhaps matching TRBD1 (5 bases). The CDR3 extends over 15 amino acids. V dropped 3 bases and J dropped 3 bases, with 9 bases sitting between them. Per germline, CDR1 SGHTA and CDR2 FQGTGA. As DNA, the CDR3 is TGTGCCAGCAGCTTTCAGGGTCTTGGGGCCAACGTCCTGACTTTC. Protein sequence: CASSFQGLGANVLTF.

The genes are TRBV5-1 and TRBJ2-3, with 14 bases identical to TRBD2. The CDR3 spans 20 residues. Germline values: CDR1 SGHRS, CDR2 YFSETQ. Trimming took 3 bases from V and 2 from J; bases not matched to a gene: 14. The CDR3 loop reads CASSSRLAGGPVLPTDTQYF. In nucleotides, the CDR3 is TGCGCCAGCAGCTCGAGACTAGCGGGAGGGCCGGTTCTCCCCACAGATACGCAGTATTTT.

V is TRBV15 and J is TRBJ2-3, with 12 bases identical to TRBD2. Per germline, CDR1 LNHNV and CDR2 YYDKDF (reference sequence). There are 16 residues in the CDR3. V lost 5 bases and J lost 5; bases outside the gene matches: 8. The CDR3 nucleotides are TGTGCCACCAGCGCAAGACTAGCGGGGGCCGGAGATACGCAGTATTTT. Its protein is CATSARLAGAGDTQYF. The whole variable domain, filled in from reference TRBV15 and TRBJ2-3, reads DAMVIQNPRYQVTQFGKPVTLSCSQTLNHNVMYWYQQKSSQAPKLLFHYYDKDFNNEADTPDNFQSRRPNTSFCFLDIRSPGLGDTAMYLCATSARLAGAGDTQYFGPGTRLTVL.

The genes are TRBV4-2 and TRBJ2-3, with 15 bases fitting TRBD2. The germline V gene has CDR1 LGHNA and CDR2 YNFKEQ. Trimming cost V 3 bases and J 3 bases; bases outside gene matches: 10. The CDR3 runs 19 residues. CDR3 in amino acids: CASSQPRTSGGARTDTQYF. The CDR3 region has the DNA TGTGCCAGCAGCCAGCCTAGGACTAGCGGGGGGGCCAGGACAGATACGCAGTATTTT.

This chain joins TRBV18 and TRBJ1-2, with D maybe TRBD1 (6 bases). V was pared by 6 bases and J by 3 bases, with 11 bases between. The germline gives CDR1 KGHSH, CDR2 LQKENI. The CDR3 has 13 residues. The CDR3 spells CASSPAGDYGYTF. The CDR3 DNA follows: TGTGCCAGCTCCCCGGCAGGGGACTATGGCTACACCTTC.

This clonotype came up once. The DNA of the CDR3 is TGTGCCAGCAGTTTATCTCGGACTAGCGTAATGTATGAGCAGTTCTTC. Its protein product is CASSLSRTSVMYEQFF. The chain links TRBV27 to TRBJ2-1, with 9 bases lining up with TRBD2. In germline, CDR1 is MNHEY, CDR2 SMNVEV (reference sequence). V was clipped by 0 bases and J by 8 bases; unmatched bases: 8. The CDR3 has 16 residues.

The chain uses TRBV10-3 and TRBJ2-5, with TRBD1 as a possible D gene (5 bases). Germline V gene sequence: CDR1 ENHRY, CDR2 SYGVKD. CDR3 length equals 12 residues. With 4 bases removed from V and 5 bases from J, the gap between germline ends came to 8 bases. The CDR3 here is CAISVKGETQYF. The DNA for the CDR3 is TGTGCCATCAGTGTGAAGGGGGAGACCCAGTACTTC.

This chain uses TRBV29-1 with TRBJ1-2; 10 positions agree with TRBD1. Germline V gene sequence: CDR1 SQVTM, CDR2 ANQGSEA. The CDR3 runs to 15 residues. J gave up 4 bases and V 4 bases, and 9 bases lay outside the gene matches. In nucleotides, the CDR3 is TGCAGCGTTGGGGACAGGGGAAGCGGGCGCTATGGCTACACCTTC. Protein product: CSVGDRGSGRYGYTF.

This clonotype was seen more than once but under ten times. J is TRBJ2-1 and V is TRBV6-2 or TRBV6-3; 9 nucleotides agree with TRBD2. Germline V lookup: CDR1 MNHEY, CDR2 SVGEGT. J was trimmed by 6 bases and V by 2 bases; bases with no gene match: 2. This CDR3 spans 14 amino acids. The CDR3 coding sequence is TGTGCCAGCAGTTACGGCGGGAGGGCCAATGAGCAGTTCTTC. Its translation: CASSYGGRANEQFF.

The chain combines TRBV12-3 or TRBV12-4 with TRBJ1-2; a weak D match, TRBD1 (5 bases). The CDR3 totals 12 residues. Trimming left V 3 bases short and J 8 bases short, with 10 bases between. The CDR3 here is CASSFPGRGYTF. For the CDR3, the DNA is TGTGCCAGCAGTTTCCCAGGGCGAGGCTACACCTTC.

The chain has TRBV4-1 and TRBJ2-7, with D hard to call. The CDR3 consists of 16 residues. Deletions cut 3 bases from V and 2 bases from J, with 17 bases between. CDR1 is MGHRA and CDR2 is YSYEKL in the germline V gene. In DNA form, the CDR3 reads TGCGCCAGCAGCCAGAGAGACGGAAAGGGAACCTACGAGCAGTACTTC. It translates to CASSQRDGKGTYEQYF.

This clonotype has a handful of counts. J is TRBJ2-1 and V is TRBV6-2 or TRBV6-3, with a possible D match to TRBD2 (6 bases). Trimming left V 7 bases short and J 4 bases short, with 17 bases between. The CDR3 length is 15 residues. Germline CDR1 is MNHEY and CDR2 is SVGEGT. This CDR3 reads CASTLKGGAYNEQFF. CDR3 coding DNA: TGTGCCAGCACCCTTAAGGGCGGGGCGTACAATGAGCAGTTCTTC.

This clonotype has ten or more counts. This chain joins TRBV4-2 and TRBJ2-1; TRBD2 aligns across 9 bases. Trimming took 0 bases from V and 0 from J; bases not matched to a gene: 3. The CDR3 extends over 17 amino acids. Looked up from germline, CDR1 is LGHNA and CDR2 is YNFKEQ. CDR3 bases: TGTGCCAGCAGCCAAGATCCAGCGGGAGGCTCCTACAATGAGCAGTTCTTC. Translated: CASSQDPAGGSYNEQFF.

This clonotype was picked up a small number of times. V gene TRBV7-2 combines with J gene TRBJ1-2, with 7 bases lining up with TRBD1. V shed 4 bases and J 4 bases; nucleotides not matched to a gene: 6. Germline CDR1 is SGHTA and CDR2 is FQGNSA. The length of the CDR3 is 14 residues. CDR3 sequence reads: CASSSPGGVYGYTF. CDR3 in DNA: TGTGCCAGCAGCTCTCCAGGGGGGGTCTATGGCTACACCTTC.

The chain combines TRBV7-8 with TRBJ1-2; D gene unclear. V was shortened by 2 bases and J by 8 bases, with 12 bases between the two germline ends. The germline V gene has CDR1 SGHVS and CDR2 FQNEAQ. The CDR3 totals 13 residues. Written as DNA, the CDR3 is TGTGCCAGCAGCTTACCGGGATGGTTAGGCTACACCTTC. Protein: CASSLPGWLGYTF.

This chain joins TRBV7-6 and TRBJ2-1; no definite D call. V was pared by 5 bases and J by 6 bases, with 11 bases between. Germline assignment: CDR1 SGHVS and CDR2 FNYEAQ. The CDR3 runs to 13 residues. The CDR3 region has the DNA TGTGCCAGCAGCCCCCGAATCGGCAATGAGCAGTTCTTC. Protein: CASSPRIGNEQFF. Drawing the rest from reference TRBV7-6 and TRBJ2-1, the complete variable domain is GAGVSQSPRYKVTKRGQDVALRCDPISGHVSLYWYRQALGQGPEFLTYFNYEAQQDKSGLPNDRFSAERPEGSISTLTIQRTEQRDSAMYRCASSPRIGNEQFFGPGTRLTVL.

This clonotype was observed many times. The chain uses TRBV7-2 and TRBJ2-1; D may be TRBD1 (5 bases). The CDR3 consists of 11 residues. Deletions cut 3 bases from V and 9 bases from J, with 6 bases between. Germline-derived CDR1 and CDR2 are SGHTA and FQGNSA. CDR3 nucleotides: TGTGCCAGCAGCTTGGGGCCTGAGCAGTTCTTC. It translates to CASSLGPEQFF.

This chain links TRBV7-8 with TRBJ2-1; 10 nucleotides line up with TRBD2. Germline CDR1 SGHVS, CDR2 FQNEAQ. The CDR3 is 17 residues long. After removal of 0 bases from V and 0 bases from J, the junction contained 2 bases not matched to a gene. DNA of the CDR3: TGTGCCAGCAGCTTAGCTAGCGGGAGGACCTCCTACAATGAGCAGTTCTTC. Protein sequence: CASSLASGRTSYNEQFF. Full variable domain (missing parts from reference TRBV7-8 and TRBJ2-1): GAGVSQSPRYKVAKRGQDVALRCDPISGHVSLFWYQQALGQGPEFLTYFQNEAQLDKSGLPSDRFFAERPEGSVSTLKIQRTQQEDSAVYLCASSLASGRTSYNEQFFGPGTRLTVL.

This clonotype has a handful of counts. The rearrangement links TRBV20-1 to TRBJ1-1, with D uncertain. Germline V gene sequence: CDR1 DFQATT, CDR2 SNEGSKA (reference sequence). Between the trimmed V and J ends, which lost 6 bases and 0 bases, there was a span of 14 bases. This CDR3 comprises 14 residues. Here the CDR3 DNA reads TGCAGTGCCTCCGCTGTCCCCCTGAACACTGAAGCTTTCTTT. Protein product: CSASAVPLNTEAFF.

J is TRBJ1-2 and V is TRBV5-1, with a tentative D call TRBD1 (5 bases). This CDR3 is built from 14 residues. The germline CDR1 and CDR2 sequences are SGHRS and YFSETQ. V was pared by 6 bases and J by 3 bases, with 15 bases between. The DNA for the CDR3 is TGCGCCAGCACCCCGGACGGGGGTCACTATGGCTACACCTTC. This translates into CASTPDGGHYGYTF.

A few counts support this clonotype. CDR3 residues: CASSQGTSGYGYTF. The CDR3 DNA is TGCGCCAGCAGCCAAGGGACGTCGGGCTATGGCTACACCTTC. The J gene is TRBJ1-2, the V gene TRBV4-1; unclear D gene. This CDR3 comprises 14 residues. With 1 base removed from V and 4 bases from J, the gap between germline ends came to 10 bases. Germline V gene data show CDR1 as MGHRA and CDR2 as YSYEKL.

V is TRBV11-2 and J is TRBJ2-6; 8 bases align to TRBD1. The V segment lost 8 bases and the J segment 0 bases; nucleotides outside the gene matches: 12. The CDR3 is made up of 18 amino acids. The germline V gene encodes CDR1 SGHAT and CDR2 FQNNGV. Here the CDR3 reads CASGGPGQALSGANVLTF. The CDR3 region has the DNA TGTGCCAGCGGGGGGCCGGGACAGGCCCTCTCTGGGGCCAACGTCCTGACTTTC. The entire variable domain, with the rest obtained from reference TRBV11-2 and TRBJ2-6, is as follows: EAGVAQSPRYKIIEKRQSVAFWCNPISGHATLYWYQQILGQGPKLLIQFQNNGVVDDSQLPKDRFSAERLKGVDSTLKIQPAKLEDSAVYLCASGGPGQALSGANVLTFGAGSRLTVL.